The 11 T cell receptor beta chains reported below all come from one sample, sequenced in a study of T-cell memory formation after mild COVID-19. TCRdb reanalysed the 5' RACE reads using MiXCR and keeps one entry per CDR3 protein. The sample lists some 200,000 distinct CDR3 sequences; 9.5% were seen once. The sample consisted of PBMCs or a T cell subset sorted from them (not recorded which). The receptors derive from a man in his late teens or twenties who had mild COVID-19 (a few samples of this study predate the infection). Cell type and time point are not known.

This clonotype came up a few times. The chain combines TRBV5-1 with TRBJ2-7; D may be TRBD1 (5 bases). Germline CDR1 reads SGHRS; CDR2 reads YFSETQ. V was shortened by 7 bases and J by 4 bases, with 15 bases between the two germline ends. The CDR3 length is 13 residues. Here the CDR3 reads CASGQGIGYEQYF. The CDR3 coding sequence is TGCGCCAGCGGGCAGGGCATTGGGTACGAGCAGTACTTC. The full variable domain, completed using reference TRBV5-1 and TRBJ2-7, is KAGVTQTPRYLIKTRGQQVTLSCSPISGHRSVSWYQQTPGQGLQFLFEYFSETQRNKGNFPGRFSGRQFSNSRSEMNVSTLELGDSALYLCASGQGIGYEQYFGPGTRLTVT.

This clonotype was picked up a small number of times. The CDR3 here is CASSFPGTGELFF. The DNA for the CDR3 is TGTGCCAGCAGCTTTCCGGGGACCGGGGAGCTGTTTTTT. The V and J genes are TRBV7-2 and TRBJ2-2; TRBD2 might be the D (5 bases). The V end was cut by 3 bases, the J end by 5 bases, with 7 bases between. CDR1 is SGHTA, CDR2 FQGNSA, per germline. This CDR3 is built from 13 residues.

This chain uses TRBV3-1 with TRBJ2-2; 7 bases agree with TRBD1. Germline-derived CDR1 and CDR2 are LGHDT and YNNKEL (reference sequence). Losses at the gene ends were 1 base for V and 9 bases for J; bases not matched to a gene: 8. CDR3 length: 15 residues. The CDR3 DNA sequence: TGTGCCAGCAGCCAAGGGGGACAGCCATCCCGGGAGCTGTTTTTT. Translated: CASSQGGQPSRELFF.

The CDR3 protein is CASSPGGSSPLHF. The CDR3 bases are TGTGCCAGCAGCCCCGGGGGGTCTTCACCCCTCCACTTT. The rearrangement joins TRBV12-3 or TRBV12-4 to TRBJ1-6; D perhaps matches TRBD1 (5 bases). Trimming shortened V by 6 bases and J by 9 bases, and 12 bases separated the two germline ends. The CDR3 is made up of 13 amino acids.

This clonotype appeared a few times. The chain recombines TRBV19 with TRBJ2-5, with TRBD1 identical over 8 bases. Trimming cost V 5 bases and J 6 bases; bases outside gene matches: 8. The CDR3 covers 14 residues. Germline CDR1 reads LNHDA; CDR2 reads SQIVND (reference sequence). The CDR3 DNA reads TGTGCCAGTAGTTCCACAGGGGGACGGCAGACCCAGTACTTC. Its protein is CASSSTGGRQTQYF.

This clonotype was detected a few times. The chain combines TRBV18 with TRBJ1-3; TRBD1 agrees at 11 bases. Losses at the gene ends were 0 bases for V and 1 base for J; bases not matched to a gene: 5. Germline CDR1 reads KGHSH; CDR2 reads LQKENI. The CDR3 runs to 18 residues. This chain's CDR3 is CASSPPPGQGDSGNTIYF. The CDR3 DNA sequence: TGTGCCAGCTCACCACCCCCGGGACAGGGGGATTCTGGAAACACCATATATTTT.

This chain links TRBV29-1 with TRBJ2-3; TRBD2 matches at 7 bases. The germline CDR1 and CDR2 sequences are SQVTM and ANQGSEA. The CDR3 length is 14 residues. V dropped 3 bases and J dropped 0; count of bases not matched to a gene: 3. CDR3 sequence: CSVDSRGSTDTQYF. The CDR3 DNA sequence: TGCAGCGTTGACTCGCGGGGGAGCACAGATACGCAGTATTTT.

The chain recombines TRBV29-1 with TRBJ1-2, with a possible D match to TRBD1 (6 bases). Germline V gene sequence: CDR1 SQVTM, CDR2 ANQGSEA. The CDR3 is 12 residues long. V gave up 7 bases and J gave up 6 bases, with 15 bases separating them. The CDR3 sequence is CSAAGPGDGYTF. The DNA for the CDR3 is TGCAGCGCCGCAGGACCAGGGGATGGCTACACCTTC.

This clonotype was recorded a few times. The chain joins TRBV19 to TRBJ1-5, with 8 bases identical to TRBD1. The CDR3 has 15 amino acids. V was clipped by 4 bases and J by 5 bases; unmatched bases: 7. CDR1 and CDR2 (germline): LNHDA, SQIVND (reference sequence). This CDR3 is CASSRGQGGYQPQHF. The CDR3 nucleotides read TGTGCCAGTAGTAGAGGACAGGGAGGTTATCAGCCCCAGCATTTT.

The chain recombines TRBV7-2 with TRBJ2-2, with D possibly TRBD1 on 5 matching bases. This CDR3 is 16 amino acids long. In germline, CDR1 is SGHTA, CDR2 FQGNSA. Trimming removed 1 base at V and 6 bases at J, with 15 bases between. CDR3 sequence reads: CASSLVPSRVAGELFF. The CDR3 DNA is TGTGCCAGCAGCTTAGTTCCGTCCAGGGTGGCCGGGGAGCTGTTTTTT.

The chain has TRBV7-2 and TRBJ2-5; TRBD2 aligns across 7 bases. The V gene's germline CDR1 is SGHTA and CDR2 FQGNSA. V lost 0 bases and J lost 5; bases outside the gene matches: 9. The CDR3 extends over 16 amino acids. The CDR3 region has the DNA TGTGCCAGCAGCTTAGCCGGGAGGTACTCGGGGGAGACCCAGTACTTC. It specifies CASSLAGRYSGETQYF.